Listed here are 30 T cell receptor beta chains from one sample, sequenced in a study of CD8+ T cells in alopecia areata. Pooled cells of cutaneous lymph node origin were sorted on CD4, CD8alpha, NKG2D, NKG2ACE and other markers. The sequencing template was cDNA reverse transcribed from extracted RNA. Produced via immunoSEQ multiplex PCR; TCRdb's table is partial and in-frame only. The sample has about 270,000 clones, none seen only once. The source material was CD4+ T cells sorted from a lymph node. The source of these receptors is a C3H/HeJ mouse with alopecia areata. MHC haplotype of the strain: H2-k.

This clone appeared a few times. Gene names and germline match the mouse. From the germline J gene comes the end of the CDR3, since the read stops 4 residues before it. This rearrangement joins TRBV5 to TRBJ1-1; 7 bases line up with TRBD1. The CDR3 loop spans 16 amino acids. Germline assignment: CDR1 LGHNA and CDR2 YNLKQL (reference sequence). V gave up 1 base and J gave up 3 bases; unmatched junction bases: 8. The covered CDR3 bases are TGTGCCAGCAGCCAAGCACAGGGGAGAGAGGACACA. The encoded protein is CASSQAQGREDT. The whole CDR3 region reads CASSQAQGREDTEVFF.

This clone was counted between two and nine times. A much larger clone sits a single nucleotide away, making a read error possible. Gene names denote mouse genes. Other DNA sequences in the same sample also yield this CDR3. This CDR3 is CASSGDSSDYTF. The DNA read from the CDR3 is TGTGCCAGCAGTGGGGACAGTTCC. The chain is built from TRBV13-1 and TRBJ1-2, with 7 bases identical to TRBD1. The missing CDR3 end, 4 residues past where the read stops, is filled in from the germline J gene. This CDR3 has 12 residues. The germline V gene has CDR1 NSHNY and CDR2 SYGAGN.

About this clone itself: The gene names here belong to mouse. The CDR3 end lies 4 residues beyond the end of the read and is filled in from the germline J gene. The chain couples TRBV5 to TRBJ2-2, with D possibly TRBD2 on 6 matching bases. V gave up 0 bases and J gave up 0 bases, with 8 bases separating them. CDR3 length: 16 amino acids. In germline, CDR1 is LGHNA, CDR2 YNLKQL (reference sequence). The CDR3 loop reads CASSQDLGTNTGQLYF. Incomplete CDR3 DNA: TGTGCCAGCAGCCAAGATCTGGGGACAAACACCGGG.

Of note for this clone: Mouse names are used for the genes. The CDR3 end lies 4 residues beyond the end of the read and is filled in from the germline J gene. The same CDR3 can be traced to other DNA sequences in this sample. V usage is TRBV19 and J usage is TRBJ2-4; no reliable D call. This CDR3 is built from 13 residues. In germline, CDR1 is FNHDT, CDR2 SITEND (reference sequence). Trimming removed 0 bases at V and 2 bases at J, with 4 bases between. The sequenced CDR3 bases are TGTGCCAGCAGTATAGGACTTCAAAAC. Translated: CASSIGLQN. The CDR3 in full is CASSIGLQNTLYF.

This clone was found a few times. Gene and germline names: mouse. Read coverage stops 4 residues before the CDR3 terminus; the germline J gene supplies the remainder. The rearrangement joins TRBV1 to TRBJ2-1, with D hard to call. Germline-derived CDR1 and CDR2 are NSQYPW and LRSPGD (reference sequence). The CDR3 consists of 12 residues. CDR3 in amino acids: CTCSAAATEQFF. The sequenced part of the CDR3 DNA is TGCACCTGCAGTGCAGCAGCTACT. Looking up the rest from reference TRBV1 and TRBJ2-1 gives the full variable domain: VTLLEQNPRWRLVPRGQAVNLRCILKNSQYPWMSWYQQDLQKQLQWLFTLRSPGDKEVKSLPGADYLATRVTDTELRLQVANMSQGRTLYCTCSAAATEQFFGPGTRLTVL.

This clone was seen a few times. Gene labels here are mouse ones. The CDR3 reads CASGYRGANSPLYF. CDR3 DNA, as far as it was read: TGTGCCAGCGGCTACAGGGGGGCTAATTCGCCC. V usage is TRBV13-2 and J usage is TRBJ1-6; 8 nucleotides agree with TRBD1. The read stops 3 residues short of the end of the CDR3; the missing end is completed from the germline J gene. TRBJ1-6 is an open reading frame, and its role is uncertain. CDR1 and CDR2 from the germline V gene are NNHNN and SYGAGS (reference sequence). The V and J ends lost 5 bases and 6 bases, in that order; junction bases with no gene match: 4. The CDR3 consists of 14 residues.

There are a few counts of this clone. The listed genes are named as in mouse. The read terminates 4 residues before the CDR3 end, so the remaining end is supplied by the germline J gene. The gene calls are TRBV1 and TRBJ2-7; TRBD2 matches 10 bases. The CDR3 covers 17 residues. CDR1 is NSQYPW, CDR2 LRSPGD, per germline (reference sequence). The V and J ends lost 3 bases and 0 bases, in that order; junction bases with no gene match: 8. CDR3 bases read: TGCACCTGCAGTGCTCCTGACTGGGGGGAAAGCTCCTAT. This sequence encodes CTCSAPDWGESSY. The entire CDR3 reads CTCSAPDWGESSYEQYF.

This clone was recorded at least ten times. Gene and germline names: mouse. The read gets to within 4 residues of the CDR3 end, and the germline J gene fills in the rest. The V and J genes are TRBV13-1 and TRBJ1-2, with D perhaps matching TRBD1 (6 bases). The CDR3 spans 13 residues. The V gene lost 3 bases and the J gene lost 4 bases, with 10 bases spanning the gap. Germline CDR1 is NSHNY and CDR2 is SYGAGN. The sequenced CDR3 bases are TGTGCCAGCAGTGCCACAGGGAGCTCC. It specifies CASSATGSS. The CDR3, in full, reads CASSATGSSDYTF.

This clone appeared a few times. Genes and germline come from the mouse. The CDR3 extends 4 residues past the end of the read, so its final part is completed from the germline J gene. Other DNA sequences in this sample translate to the same CDR3. The rearrangement uses TRBV5 and TRBJ2-3; no definite D call. Trimming left V 0 bases short and J 0 bases short, with 7 bases between. The CDR3 runs to 15 residues. In germline, CDR1 is LGHNA, CDR2 YNLKQL (reference sequence). Here the CDR3 reads CASSQDTASAETLYF. The CDR3 bases that were read are TGTGCCAGCAGCCAAGACACAGCTAGTGCAGAA.

This clone was detected only a few times. The listed genes are named as in mouse. Read data end 4 residues before the CDR3 end; the end is taken from the germline J gene. The chain uses TRBV19 and TRBJ2-2; D gene unclear. Trimming pared 7 bases from V and 0 bases from J, leaving 4 bases between. The CDR3 contains 12 residues. Per germline, CDR1 FNHDT and CDR2 SITEND (reference sequence). The CDR3: CASQTNTGQLYF. Incomplete CDR3 DNA: TGTGCCAGCCAAACAAACACCGGG.

This clone was observed a handful of times. Mouse names are used for the genes. The read terminates 4 residues before the CDR3 end, so the remaining end is supplied by the germline J gene. This sample includes further DNA sequences coding for the same CDR3. The chain uses TRBV13-3 and TRBJ1-2; D is undetermined. Trimming pared 5 bases from V and 2 bases from J, leaving 10 bases between. This CDR3 region has 13 residues. The germline gives CDR1 NNHDY, CDR2 SYVADS. The covered CDR3 bases are TGTGCCAGCAGGCGCGACAAGAACTCC. Translating gives CASRRDKNS. The CDR3, in full, reads CASRRDKNSDYTF.

This clone has only a few counts. All gene names here are mouse names. The CDR3 end is not reached by the read, which stops 4 residues before it; the germline J gene fills it in. V gene TRBV13-2 combines with J gene TRBJ2-2, with a tentative D call TRBD1 (7 bases). CDR3 size: 14 residues. V was cut by 5 bases and J by 1 base, with 9 bases left in between. The germline V gene encodes CDR1 NNHNN and CDR2 SYGAGS (reference sequence). Partial CDR3 DNA: TGTGCCAGCGGAAGGGGGCTAAACACCGGG. Translating gives CASGRGLNTG. The whole CDR3 sequence is CASGRGLNTGQLYF.

This clone was detected a few times. Germline and genes here are mouse. The DNA ends 3 residues before the CDR3 does, and the rest of the CDR3 is filled in from the germline J gene. J is TRBJ1-6 and V is TRBV19, with TRBD1 matching 8 bases. TRBJ1-6 is treated as an ORF (open reading frame) with a function not yet certain. This CDR3 spans 16 amino acids. Germline loops: CDR1 FNHDT, CDR2 SITEND (reference sequence). Trimming at V came to 4 bases and at J to 5 bases, leaving 8 bases not matched to a gene. The sequenced part of the CDR3 DNA is TGTGCCAGCAGTCCCTCCCAGGGGGCGCATAATTCGCCC. Its protein is CASSPSQGAHNSP. The full CDR3 sequence reads CASSPSQGAHNSPLYF.

This clone was seen a few times. Germline and genes here are mouse. With the read ending 4 residues before the CDR3 end, the germline J gene is used to fill in that end. The same CDR3 arises from other DNA sequences in this sample as well. The gene calls are TRBV1 and TRBJ2-4; perhaps TRBD2 as D (6 bases). This CDR3 contains 15 residues. V was trimmed by 3 bases and J by 0 bases, leaving 10 bases between them. Germline V lookup: CDR1 NSQYPW, CDR2 LRSPGD (reference sequence). The CDR3 loop reads CTCSAGGTSQNTLYF. The sequenced part of the CDR3 DNA is TGCACCTGCAGTGCGGGAGGGACTAGTCAAAAC. The complete variable domain, with remaining parts taken from reference TRBV1 and TRBJ2-4, reads VTLLEQNPRWRLVPRGQAVNLRCILKNSQYPWMSWYQQDLQKQLQWLFTLRSPGDKEVKSLPGADYLATRVTDTELRLQVANMSQGRTLYCTCSAGGTSQNTLYFGAGTRLSVL.

This clone was observed a few times. Gene names and germline match the mouse. The read is 4 residues too short to cover the CDR3 end, so that end is filled in from the germline J gene. Within the sample, other DNA sequences also encode this same CDR3. The V gene is TRBV31, the J gene TRBJ2-5, with 7 nucleotides matching TRBD2. Germline V gene data show CDR1 as GKSSPN and CDR2 as SITVG. V shed 0 bases and J 2 bases; nucleotides not matched to a gene: 2. There are 14 residues in the CDR3. The CDR3: CAWSLSGGQDTQYF. The CDR3 bases that were read are TGTGCCTGGAGTCTTTCTGGGGGCCAAGAC.

This clone was picked up a small number of times. The germline and genes are mouse ones. Read data end 4 residues before the CDR3 end; the end is taken from the germline J gene. The identical CDR3 is also encoded by other nucleotide sequences in the sample. The genes are TRBV19 and TRBJ2-7; D unclear. Germline-derived CDR1 and CDR2 are FNHDT and SITEND (reference sequence). CDR3 length equals 12 residues. Incomplete CDR3 DNA: TGTGCCAGCAGTATAGCCAGATAT. This translates into CASSIARY. The complete CDR3 protein is CASSIARYEQYF.

This clone was recorded a few times. The genes are named according to mouse. The missing CDR3 end, 4 residues past where the read stops, is filled in from the germline J gene. The chain recombines TRBV13-1 with TRBJ2-4, with TRBD1 identical over 8 bases. The CDR3 spans 13 residues. Germline V lookup: CDR1 NSHNY, CDR2 SYGAGN. The DNA read from the CDR3 is TGTGCCAGCACGGGACAGGAGAAAAAC. Its translation is CASTGQEKN. The complete CDR3 sequence is CASTGQEKNTLYF.

A few counts support this clone. Gene names are the mouse ones. Coverage ceases 4 residues before the CDR3 finishes, and the germline J gene fills in the end. The rearrangement joins TRBV13-2 to TRBJ2-2; TRBD1 agrees at 9 bases. The V gene's germline CDR1 is NNHNN and CDR2 SYGAGS (reference sequence). The CDR3 runs to 15 residues. The J segment lost 4 bases and the V segment lost 3 bases, leaving 4 bases of the junction unmatched. CDR3 residues: CASGVQGAPTGQLYF. The covered CDR3 bases are TGTGCCAGCGGTGTACAGGGGGCGCCCACCGGG.

This clone was recorded a few times. Gene names and germline match the mouse. The CDR3 end falls 4 residues outside the read, so it is completed with the germline J gene. The chain is built from TRBV1 and TRBJ2-1, with D tentatively TRBD1 (6 bases). V shed 7 bases and J shed 4 bases, with 11 bases lying between them. Germline V gene data show CDR1 as NSQYPW and CDR2 as LRSPGD (reference sequence). The CDR3 sequence is 13 residues long. The sequenced CDR3 bases are TGCACCTGCACCCCGGGACAATATGCT. This encodes CTCTPGQYA. The complete CDR3 sequence is CTCTPGQYAEQFF.

This clone was observed a handful of times. Mouse germline and gene names are used. The read is 4 residues too short to cover the CDR3 end, so that end is filled in from the germline J gene. Other DNA sequences in the sample encode the same CDR3. This chain joins TRBV5 and TRBJ2-5; 13 bases map to TRBD2. Germline V gene sequence: CDR1 LGHNA, CDR2 YNLKQL (reference sequence). The CDR3 has 15 amino acids. CDR3 bases read: TGTGCCAGCAGCCAAGGGACTGGGGGGGCCGAC. Protein product: CASSQGTGGAD. Given in full, the CDR3 is CASSQGTGGADTQYF.

This clone has only a few counts. Genes here carry mouse names. The read ends 4 residues early relative to the CDR3; the germline J gene fills the gap. The chain has TRBV2 and TRBJ1-2; 9 positions agree with TRBD1. Germline V gene lookup returns CDR1 LGHNA and CDR2 YSYQKL. V lost 1 base, J lost 2 bases, and 2 bases stayed unmatched. The CDR3 is 15 residues long. The part of the CDR3 DNA that was read is TGTGCCAGCAGCCAAGTGGGGACAGGGAACTCC. This encodes CASSQVGTGNS. The full CDR3 sequence reads CASSQVGTGNSDYTF.

Comment on this clone: Gene names refer to mouse genes. The CDR3 loop is CASSDPGGTSQNTLYF. The CDR3 bases that were read are TGTGCCAGCAGTGATCCTGGGGGGACTAGTCAAAAC. The chain recombines TRBV13-1 with TRBJ2-4; 8 nucleotides align to TRBD2. The CDR3 goes on 4 residues after the read ends, and that part is filled in from the germline J gene. The CDR3 is made up of 16 amino acids. V dropped 1 base and J dropped 0; count of bases not matched to a gene: 4. From germline, CDR1 is NSHNY and CDR2 SYGAGN.

This clone showed up just a few times. Each gene name is a mouse one. The CDR3 end is not reached by the read, which stops 4 residues before it; the germline J gene fills it in. The genes are TRBV13-1 and TRBJ2-1, with D maybe TRBD1 (6 bases). V lost 1 base, J lost 3 bases, and 11 bases lay in between. The germline V gene has CDR1 NSHNY and CDR2 SYGAGN. There are 15 residues in the CDR3. The CDR3: CASSDSGTTYAEQFF. CDR3 bases read: TGTGCCAGCAGTGATTCCGGGACAACCTATGCT.

This clone was observed many times. Genes here carry mouse names. The read terminates 4 residues before the CDR3 end, so the remaining end is supplied by the germline J gene. The sample holds other DNA sequences that translate to the same CDR3. The rearrangement uses TRBV1 and TRBJ2-7, with D possibly TRBD1 on 6 matching bases. CDR3 length: 15 amino acids. Germline-derived CDR1 and CDR2 are NSQYPW and LRSPGD (reference sequence). Deletions cut 3 bases from V and 0 bases from J, with 12 bases between. The CDR3 reads CTCSAPGQSSYEQYF. The part of the CDR3 DNA that was read is TGCACCTGCAGTGCCCCGGGACAAAGCTCCTAT.

Worth noting for this clone: Genes and germline are mouse. The read halts 4 residues ahead of the CDR3 end, with the missing end drawn from the germline J gene. This chain uses TRBV13-1 with TRBJ2-1, with TRBD2 matching over 10 bases. Looked up from germline, CDR1 is NSHNY and CDR2 is SYGAGN. This CDR3 is built from 15 residues. J lost 3 bases, V lost 1 base, and 1 base had no gene match. The DNA read from the CDR3 is TGTGCCAGCAGTGATCTGGGGGGGCGCTATGCT. Encoded protein: CASSDLGGRYA. The entire CDR3 sequence reads CASSDLGGRYAEQFF.

This clone was picked up a small number of times. Gene names denote mouse genes. The read ends 4 residues early relative to the CDR3; the germline J gene fills the gap. The chain couples TRBV13-2 to TRBJ1-2; TRBD1 agrees at 7 bases. The germline V gene encodes CDR1 NNHNN and CDR2 SYGAGS (reference sequence). The CDR3 has 15 residues. The trim removed 5 bases at V and 0 bases at J, leaving 7 bases unmatched. The CDR3 protein is CASGGLQGANSDYTF. The sequenced part of the CDR3 DNA is TGTGCCAGCGGAGGACTCCAGGGGGCAAACTCC.

This clone occurred many times. Germline and genes: mouse. With the read ending 4 residues before the CDR3 end, the germline J gene is used to fill in that end. The chain has TRBV17 and TRBJ2-5; TRBD1 agrees at 11 bases. CDR1 and CDR2 from the germline V gene are MNHDT and YYDKIL. The CDR3 spans 14 residues. CDR3 loop: CASSSGQGGDTQYF. CDR3 bases read: TGTGCTAGCAGTTCGGGACAGGGGGGAGAC.

As concerns this clone: These gene names are mouse names. The read ends 4 residues early relative to the CDR3; the germline J gene fills the gap. The same CDR3 arises from other DNA sequences in this sample as well. The chain combines TRBV19 with TRBJ1-1; 7 nucleotides agree with TRBD1. V gave up 5 bases and J gave up 0 bases; unmatched junction bases: 4. The CDR3 loop spans 14 amino acids. CDR1 is FNHDT and CDR2 is SITEND in the germline V gene (reference sequence). The DNA read from the CDR3 is TGTGCCAGCAGCCGACAGGGTGCAAACACA. As protein: CASSRQGANT. The whole CDR3 protein reads CASSRQGANTEVFF. Together with reference TRBV19 and TRBJ1-1, the CDR3 gives the full variable domain: GGIITQTPKFLIGQEGQKLTLKCQQNFNHDTMYWYRQDSGKGLRLIYYSITENDLQKGDLSEGYDASREKKSSFSLTVTSAQKNEMAVFLCASSRQGANTEVFFGKGTRLTVV.

Only a few counts were recorded for this clone. Germline and genes: mouse. The DNA ends 4 residues before the CDR3 does, and the rest of the CDR3 is filled in from the germline J gene. The chain couples TRBV13-2 to TRBJ2-1; TRBD2 matches 11 bases. J lost 1 base, V lost 0 bases, and 0 bases had no gene match. Germline V CDR1 and CDR2: NNHNN, SYGAGS (reference sequence). This CDR3 comprises 16 residues. The DNA read from the CDR3 is TGTGCCAGCGGTGATGGACTGGGGGGGAACTATGCT. Amino acids: CASGDGLGGNYA. The CDR3 reads in full as CASGDGLGGNYAEQFF.

In the case of this clone: Any gene name here is a mouse gene name. The missing CDR3 end, 4 residues past where the read stops, is filled in from the germline J gene. The chain employs TRBV13-1 and TRBJ2-3, with TRBD1 matching over 10 bases. Per the germline V gene, CDR1 is NSHNY and CDR2 is SYGAGN. The CDR3 contains 15 residues. Partial CDR3 DNA: TGTGCCAGCAGTGATAGGGACAGGGGTGGAGAA. It is translated as CASSDRDRGGE. The CDR3 in full is CASSDRDRGGETLYF.